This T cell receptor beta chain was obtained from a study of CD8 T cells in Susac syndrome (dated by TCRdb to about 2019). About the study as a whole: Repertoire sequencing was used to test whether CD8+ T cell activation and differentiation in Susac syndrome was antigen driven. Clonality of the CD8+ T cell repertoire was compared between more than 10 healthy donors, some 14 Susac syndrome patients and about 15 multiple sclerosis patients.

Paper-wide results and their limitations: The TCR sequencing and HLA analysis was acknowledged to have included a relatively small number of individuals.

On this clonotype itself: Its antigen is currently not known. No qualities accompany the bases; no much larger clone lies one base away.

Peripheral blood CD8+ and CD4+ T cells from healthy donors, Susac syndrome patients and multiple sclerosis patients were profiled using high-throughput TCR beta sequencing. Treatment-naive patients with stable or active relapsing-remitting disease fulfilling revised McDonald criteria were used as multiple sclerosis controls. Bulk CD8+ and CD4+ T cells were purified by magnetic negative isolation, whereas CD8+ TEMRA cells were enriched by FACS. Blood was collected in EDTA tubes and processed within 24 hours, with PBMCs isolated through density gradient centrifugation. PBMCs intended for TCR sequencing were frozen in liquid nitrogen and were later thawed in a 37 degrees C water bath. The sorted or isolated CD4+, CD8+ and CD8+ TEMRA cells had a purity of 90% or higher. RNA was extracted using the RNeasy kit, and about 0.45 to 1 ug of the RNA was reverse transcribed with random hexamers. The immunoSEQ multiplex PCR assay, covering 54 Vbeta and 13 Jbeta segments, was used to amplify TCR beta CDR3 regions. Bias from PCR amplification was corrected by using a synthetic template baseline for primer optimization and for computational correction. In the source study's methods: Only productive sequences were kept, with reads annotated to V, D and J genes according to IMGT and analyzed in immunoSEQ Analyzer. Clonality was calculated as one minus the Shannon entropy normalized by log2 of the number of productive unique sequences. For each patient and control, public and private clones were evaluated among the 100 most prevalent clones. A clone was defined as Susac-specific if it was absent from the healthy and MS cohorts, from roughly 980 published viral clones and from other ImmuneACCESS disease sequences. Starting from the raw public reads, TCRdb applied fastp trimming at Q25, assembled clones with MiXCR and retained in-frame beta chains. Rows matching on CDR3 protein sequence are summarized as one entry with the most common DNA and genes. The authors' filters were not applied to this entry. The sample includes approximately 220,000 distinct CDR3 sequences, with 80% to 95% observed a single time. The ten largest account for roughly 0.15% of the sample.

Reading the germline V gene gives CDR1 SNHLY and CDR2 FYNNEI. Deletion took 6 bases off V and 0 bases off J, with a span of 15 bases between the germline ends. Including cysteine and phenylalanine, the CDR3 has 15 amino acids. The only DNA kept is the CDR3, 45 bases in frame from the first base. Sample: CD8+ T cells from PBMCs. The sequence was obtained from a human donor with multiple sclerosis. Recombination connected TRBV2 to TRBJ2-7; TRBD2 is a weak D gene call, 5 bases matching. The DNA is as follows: TGTGCCAGCAGACCCCCGGAGGACGGCTCCTACGAGCAGTACTTC. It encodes CASRPPEDGSYEQYF.